The rows below give T cell receptor beta chains drawn from one sample of a study of blood T cells in healthy people across ages. A single record per CDR3 protein comes from TCRdb applying MiXCR to the 5' RACE reads. The sample shows 800,000 or so distinct CDR3 sequences, roughly 60% of them seen only once. The specimen was blood. The receptors were sampled from a man under 40 in good health. Both conserved end residues are part of each CDR3. D genes are given only for firm matches. For some rows the clone size is stated as once, few or many, or as a class when expanded; others skip it.

d_gene,abundance,len,j_gene,v_gene,CDR3nt,CDR3aa
.,.,14,TRBJ1-2,TRBV9,TGTGCCAGCAGCCCCCGTAACAGGGCCTATGGCTACACCTTC,CASSPRNRAYGYTF
.,once,13,TRBJ2-7,TRBV7-6,TGTGCCAGCGCCGGGTTTTCCTCCTACGAGCAGTACTTC,CASAGFSSYEQYF
.,.,15,TRBJ2-1,TRBV7-3,TGTGCCAGCGGTCGGGAGGCAGGGGACTCGAATGAGCAGTTCTTC,CASGREAGDSNEQFF
.,few,15,TRBJ2-7,TRBV9,TGTGCCAGCAGCGTAGTTGGGACACCAGACTACGAGCAGTACTTC,CASSVVGTPDYEQYF
.,few,13,TRBJ1-1,TRBV6-2/TRBV6-3,TGTGCCAGCAGCAAGACAGAGGCGGGTGAAGCTTTCTTT,CASSKTEAGEAFF
TRBD2,.,16,TRBJ2-5,TRBV7-9,TGTGCCAGCAGCCGCTTGACTAGCGGGAAAACAGAGACCCAGTACTTC,CASSRLTSGKTETQYF
.,.,13,TRBJ2-5,TRBV28,TGTGCCAGCAGCAAGGATGTCCAAGAGACCCAGTACTTC,CASSKDVQETQYF
.,few,14,TRBJ2-3,TRBV7-2,TGTGCCACCTTGCCGGGCCCACGGACAGATACGCAGTATTTT,CATLPGPRTDTQYF
.,.,15,TRBJ2-1,TRBV21-1,TGTGCCAGCAGCAAACGGTTGGGGTCTTGGGATGAGCAGTTCTTC,CASSKRLGSWDEQFF
TRBD2,.,14,TRBJ2-5,TRBV20-1,TGCAGTGCTAATAAGCGGGGGGTGCAAGAGACCCAGTACTTC,CSANKRGVQETQYF
.,.,15,TRBJ2-7,TRBV6-6,TGTGCCAGCAGTTCCCCCGGGACGGCCTCCTACGAGCAGTACTTC,CASSSPGTASYEQYF
TRBD2,.,13,TRBJ2-1,TRBV4-3,TGCGCCAGCAGCCCTGGGGGGAGGGCTGAGCAGTTCTTC,CASSPGGRAEQFF
.,few,16,TRBJ2-6,TRBV27,TGTGCCAGCAGTTCCCCGGTCTCTTTTGGGGCCAACGTCCTGACTTTC,CASSSPVSFGANVLTF
.,.,14,TRBJ1-1,TRBV4-3,TGCGCCAGCAGCCAGGGCAGAGAGAACACTGAAGCTTTCTTT,CASSQGRENTEAFF
.,.,15,TRBJ2-5,TRBV5-1,TGCGCCAGCAGCCCAGGCCCGTTGGGGCAAGAGACCCAGTACTTC,CASSPGPLGQETQYF
TRBD1,.,16,TRBJ1-5,TRBV12-3/TRBV12-4,TGTGCCAGCACTAAACAGGGGGCAGGGAGCAATCAGCCCCAGCATTTT,CASTKQGAGSNQPQHF
.,.,14,TRBJ2-5,TRBV12-3/TRBV12-4,TGTGCCAGCAACCCGGGCCCAGCCCACGAGACCCAGTACTTC,CASNPGPAHETQYF
.,once,15,TRBJ2-3,TRBV29-1,TGCAGCGTACGACCAGGGCTGTCGAGCACAGATACGCAGTATTTT,CSVRPGLSSTDTQYF
TRBD2,few,15,TRBJ2-3,TRBV4-2,TGTGCCAGCAGCCAAGGCAGCGGGGACACAGATACGCAGTATTTT,CASSQGSGDTDTQYF
TRBD1,.,14,TRBJ2-1,TRBV12-3/TRBV12-4,TGTGCCAGCAGTGTTGTAGGGGGCGATAATGAGCAGTTCTTC,CASSVVGGDNEQFF
.,.,15,TRBJ2-3,TRBV7-2,TGTGCCAGCAGCTTGTGGCGGGACCACACAGATACGCAGTATTTT,CASSLWRDHTDTQYF
TRBD2,.,14,TRBJ2-2,TRBV10-2,TGCGCCAGCAGCGCTCCCGGGGGGGTCGGGGAGCTGTTTTTT,CASSAPGGVGELFF
TRBD1,few,17,TRBJ1-2,TRBV7-9,TGTGCCAGCAGCTCCTGGGCGGGGGACAGCGCGTTCTATGGCTACACCTTC,CASSSWAGDSAFYGYTF
.,.,16,TRBJ2-5,TRBV12-3/TRBV12-4,TGTGCCAGCAGCTTTAGTCAGGGGCTAGGAGAAGAGACCCAGTACTTC,CASSFSQGLGEETQYF
.,.,15,TRBJ1-6,TRBV6-4,TGTGCCAGCAGTGACGTACACCGGACGGTTTCACCCCTCCACTTT,CASSDVHRTVSPLHF
.,.,15,TRBJ1-1,TRBV4-3,TGCGCCAGCAGCCAAGCTAGAGTGGTGCGGACTGAAGCTTTCTTT,CASSQARVVRTEAFF
.,.,15,TRBJ1-5,TRBV20-1,TGCAGTGCTAGAGAAGGCGGGGCGGGGAGTCAGCCCCAGCATTTT,CSAREGGAGSQPQHF
.,.,15,TRBJ2-7,TRBV28,TGTGCCAGCAGCCCGGGGTTTGAGGGTAGTTACGAGCAGTACTTC,CASSPGFEGSYEQYF
.,.,16,TRBJ2-7,TRBV6-1,TGTGCCAGCAGTAAGTCCGGTCTGGCGGGGAGGTACGAGCAGTACTTC,CASSKSGLAGRYEQYF
.,.,18,TRBJ2-3,TRBV7-9,TGTGCCAGCAGCTTTCCGCCCGGGGACTTCTCGTTCAGAGATACGCAGTATTTT,CASSFPPGDFSFRDTQYF
.,few,15,TRBJ2-7,TRBV10-3,TGTGCCATCAGTGAGTCGAGCAGGGTCTCCTACGAGCAGTACTTC,CAISESSRVSYEQYF
TRBD1,.,16,TRBJ1-2,TRBV6-6,TGTGCCAGCAGTTACTCTCCGGGACAGCCTAACTATGGCTACACCTTC,CASSYSPGQPNYGYTF
.,.,16,TRBJ2-7,TRBV11-2,TGTGCCAGCAGCTTAGGGGTGGTCAGGGGATCTTACGAGCAGTACTTC,CASSLGVVRGSYEQYF
TRBD2,few,16,TRBJ2-7,TRBV7-2,TGTGCCAGCAGCTTAGGGGGGGGACTAGCGGCTTACGAGCAGTACTTC,CASSLGGGLAAYEQYF